This TCR beta chain derives from a study of cytomegalovirus exposure and HLA in healthy donors. Only a few counts were recorded for this clone. In germline, CDR1 is ENHRY, CDR2 SYGVKD. The CDR3 is made up of 14 amino acids. Trimming stripped 4 bases from V and 3 bases from J, with 12 bases between. It was with 60 Vbeta and 13 Jbeta primers that the PCR ran. Only in-frame clones appear in the TCRdb table, and some are missing; sequencing was by immunoSEQ multiplex PCR. The sample has approximately 170,000 clones; 79% are singletons. The clonotype comes from a woman between 45 and 65 years old in good health and CMV-seronegative. The sequencing input was PBMCs. The J gene is TRBJ2-5, the V gene TRBV10-3; possible D gene TRBD2, 6 bases. The CDR3 sequence is CAISVGTEKETQYF. The CDR3, as DNA: TGTGCCATCAGTGTCGGGACTGAGAAAGAGACCCAGTACTTC.